The sequence of this TCR beta chain was determined in a study of T cell responses to AZD1222 COVID-19 vaccine. General study points: There were repertoire samples only from the period after the peak T cell response. Unmutated variant regions are reportedly targeted by nearly half of spike-specific TCRs.

This clone was seen a single time. Its antigen is unidentified. Repertoires were generated with immunoSEQ multiplex PCR, while TCRdb's copy carries only in-frame clones and drops some. The sample contains 110,000 to 150,000 clones, more than 85% of which appear only once. The CDR3 extends over 11 amino acids. V was pared by 5 bases and J by 4 bases, with 6 bases between. CDR1 is SEHNR and CDR2 is FQNEAQ in the germline V gene (reference sequence). The chain combines TRBV7-9 with TRBJ2-7; D gene unclear. The sequences come from peripheral blood, collected after recovery from COVID-19. The TCR sequence derives from an adult who had recovered from COVID-19. The chain's CDR3 is CASSESYEQYF. CDR3 coding DNA: TGTGCCAGCAGCGAAAGTTACGAGCAGTACTTC.